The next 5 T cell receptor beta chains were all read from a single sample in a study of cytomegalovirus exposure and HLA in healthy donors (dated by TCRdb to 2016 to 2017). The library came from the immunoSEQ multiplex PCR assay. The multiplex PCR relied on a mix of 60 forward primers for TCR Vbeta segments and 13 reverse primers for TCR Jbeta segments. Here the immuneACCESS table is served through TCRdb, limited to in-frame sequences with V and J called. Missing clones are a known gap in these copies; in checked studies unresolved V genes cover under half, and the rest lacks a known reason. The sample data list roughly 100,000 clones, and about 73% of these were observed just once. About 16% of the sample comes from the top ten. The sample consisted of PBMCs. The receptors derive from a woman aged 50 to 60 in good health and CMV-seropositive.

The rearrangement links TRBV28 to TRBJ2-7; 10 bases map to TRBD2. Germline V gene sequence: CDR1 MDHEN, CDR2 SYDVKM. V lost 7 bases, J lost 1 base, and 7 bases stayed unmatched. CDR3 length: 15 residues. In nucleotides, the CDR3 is TGTGCCAGCAACCTGGGACTAGCGAAATCCTACGAGCAGTACTTC. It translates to CASNLGLAKSYEQYF.

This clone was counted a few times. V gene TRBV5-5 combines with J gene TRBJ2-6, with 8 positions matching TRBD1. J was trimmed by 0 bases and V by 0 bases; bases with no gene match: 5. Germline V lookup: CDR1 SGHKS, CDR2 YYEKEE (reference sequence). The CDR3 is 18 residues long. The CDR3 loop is CASSLAGGFLSGANVLTF. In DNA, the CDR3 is TGTGCCAGCAGCTTGGCAGGGGGCTTCCTCTCTGGGGCCAACGTCCTGACTTTC. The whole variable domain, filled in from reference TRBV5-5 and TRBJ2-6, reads DAGVTQSPTHLIKTRGQQVTLRCSPISGHKSVSWYQQVLGQGPQFIFQYYEKEERGRGNFPDRFSARQFPNYSSELNVNALLLGDSALYLCASSLAGGFLSGANVLTFGAGSRLTVL.

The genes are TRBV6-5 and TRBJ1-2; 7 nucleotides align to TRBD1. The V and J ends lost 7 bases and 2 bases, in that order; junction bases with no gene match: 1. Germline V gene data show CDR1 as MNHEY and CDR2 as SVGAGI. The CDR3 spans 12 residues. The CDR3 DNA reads TGTGCCAGCAAGGACAGGAACTATGGCTACACCTTC. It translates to CASKDRNYGYTF.

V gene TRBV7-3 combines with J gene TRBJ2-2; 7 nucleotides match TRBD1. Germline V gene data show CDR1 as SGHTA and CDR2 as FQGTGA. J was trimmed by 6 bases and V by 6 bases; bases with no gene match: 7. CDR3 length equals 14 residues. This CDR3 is CASRPQGTSGELFF. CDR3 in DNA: TGTGCCAGCAGACCACAGGGGACGTCCGGGGAGCTGTTTTTT. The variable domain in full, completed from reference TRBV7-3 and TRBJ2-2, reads GAGVSQTPSNKVTEKGKYVELRCDPISGHTALYWYRQSLGQGPEFLIYFQGTGAADDSGLPNDRFFAVRPEGSVSTLKIQRTERGDSAVYLCASRPQGTSGELFFGEGSRLTVL.

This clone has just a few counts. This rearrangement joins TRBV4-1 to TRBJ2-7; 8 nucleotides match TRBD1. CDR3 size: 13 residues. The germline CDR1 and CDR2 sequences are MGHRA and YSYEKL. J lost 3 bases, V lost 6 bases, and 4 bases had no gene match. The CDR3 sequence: CASSGTGGYEQYF. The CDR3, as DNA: TGCGCCAGCAGTGGGACAGGAGGCTACGAGCAGTACTTC.